Listed below are T cell receptor beta chains from one sample, sequenced in a study of patients and donors after allogeneic stem cell transplantation. TCRdb called the RT-PCR reads again in MiXCR, with one record for every CDR3 protein. The sample shows about a million distinct CDR3 sequences, about a sixth of them seen only once. Sequencing was carried out using blood, either unsorted or a sorted T cell fraction (not recorded which). The source of these receptors is a human donor who was either an allogeneic HSCT recipient or a stem cell or donor lymphocyte infusion donor (not recorded which). It is not recorded whose cells these are; they may come from a transplant donor. The CDR3 runs from the conserved cysteine through the conserved F or W.

V gene	J gene	CDR3 protein
TRBV9	TRBJ1-3	CASSRSPSGNTIYF
TRBV12-3/TRBV12-4	TRBJ2-1	CASSLSGTSGVNEQFF
TRBV5-1	TRBJ2-3	CASSSRSRTDTQYF
TRBV2	TRBJ2-2	CASSEFKLAGRTGELFF
TRBV11-2	TRBJ2-6	CASSFRGQGSSGANVLTF
TRBV5-6	TRBJ2-7	CASSYRESVHEQYF
TRBV7-9	TRBJ1-5	CASSLEGRPQHF
TRBV10-3	TRBJ2-1	CAISDRWDHEQFF
TRBV30	TRBJ2-5	CAWNWGRSETQYF
TRBV15	TRBJ2-3	CATGAGGLLSTDTQYF
TRBV25-1	TRBJ1-5	CASSDRGPGPNSNQPQHF
TRBV9	TRBJ2-5	CASSTRDRAKTQYF
TRBV5-4	TRBJ2-4	CASSPYSQGAKDIQYF
TRBV12-3/TRBV12-4	TRBJ2-5	CASRTLAAETQYF
TRBV12-3/TRBV12-4	TRBJ2-6	CASSPGPTISGANVLTF
TRBV20-1	TRBJ2-1	CSARQTSGSSYNEQFF
TRBV19	TRBJ1-4	CASSPLKGLREKLFF
TRBV12-3/TRBV12-4	TRBJ2-1	CASSLASWGLYNEQFF
TRBV3-1	TRBJ2-5	CASSPAPYQETQYF
TRBV7-8	TRBJ2-7	CASSPRARDEQYF
TRBV7-9	TRBJ2-2	CASSPSGGTSGTGELFF
TRBV27	TRBJ2-1	CASSHSGRWDNEQFF
TRBV9	TRBJ2-1	CASSVARGGSNEQFF
TRBV11-1	TRBJ1-2	CASSPRTGEGYTF
TRBV12-3/TRBV12-4	TRBJ1-5	CASSLGESIDSNQPQHF
TRBV4-1	TRBJ1-2	CASSQAGRTRGYGYTF
TRBV3-1	TRBJ2-1	CASSSIGTSGNNEQFF
TRBV13	TRBJ2-1	CASSFLAGGHSSYNEQFF
TRBV7-6	TRBJ2-7	CASSLEGDGYEQYF